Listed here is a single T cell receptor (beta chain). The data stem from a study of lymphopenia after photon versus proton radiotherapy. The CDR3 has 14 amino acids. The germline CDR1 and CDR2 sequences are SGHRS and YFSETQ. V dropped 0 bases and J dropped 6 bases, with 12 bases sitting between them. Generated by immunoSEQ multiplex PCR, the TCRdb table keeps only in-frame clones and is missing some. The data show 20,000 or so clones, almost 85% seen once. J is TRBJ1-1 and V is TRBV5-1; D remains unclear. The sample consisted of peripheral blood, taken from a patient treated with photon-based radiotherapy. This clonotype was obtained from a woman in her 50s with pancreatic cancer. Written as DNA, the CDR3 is TGCGCCAGCAGCTTGGGGCCTTCCACGGCTGAAGCTTTCTTT. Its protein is CASSLGPSTAEAFF.